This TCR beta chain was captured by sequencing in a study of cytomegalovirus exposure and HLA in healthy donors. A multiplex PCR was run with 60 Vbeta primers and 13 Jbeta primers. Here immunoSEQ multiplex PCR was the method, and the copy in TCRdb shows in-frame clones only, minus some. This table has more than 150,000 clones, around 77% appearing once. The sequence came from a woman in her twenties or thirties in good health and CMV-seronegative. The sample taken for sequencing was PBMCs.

CDR3 sequence (DNA): TGCAGCGTTGCGTGGGGGGGGAGTTTCTACGAGCAGTACTTC. The encoded protein is CSVAWGGSFYEQYF. The chain carries TRBV29-1 and TRBJ2-7; 7 bases fit TRBD2. With 4 bases clipped from V and 3 bases from J, the junction kept 9 bases outside the gene matches. CDR1 is SQVTM, CDR2 ANQGSEA, per germline. The CDR3 length is 14 residues.